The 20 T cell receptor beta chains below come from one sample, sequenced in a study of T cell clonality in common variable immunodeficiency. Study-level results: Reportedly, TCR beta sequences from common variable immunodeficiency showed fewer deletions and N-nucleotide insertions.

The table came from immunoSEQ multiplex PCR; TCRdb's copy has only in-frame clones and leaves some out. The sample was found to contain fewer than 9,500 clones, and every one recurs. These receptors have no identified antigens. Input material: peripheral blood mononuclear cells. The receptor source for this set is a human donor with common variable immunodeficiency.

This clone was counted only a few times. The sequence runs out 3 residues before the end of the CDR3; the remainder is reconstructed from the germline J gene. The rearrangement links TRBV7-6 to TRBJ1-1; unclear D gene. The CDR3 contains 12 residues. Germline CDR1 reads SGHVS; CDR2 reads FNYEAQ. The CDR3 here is CASSPRTGEAFF. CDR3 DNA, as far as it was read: TGTGCCAGCAGTCCCCGAACGGGGGAA.

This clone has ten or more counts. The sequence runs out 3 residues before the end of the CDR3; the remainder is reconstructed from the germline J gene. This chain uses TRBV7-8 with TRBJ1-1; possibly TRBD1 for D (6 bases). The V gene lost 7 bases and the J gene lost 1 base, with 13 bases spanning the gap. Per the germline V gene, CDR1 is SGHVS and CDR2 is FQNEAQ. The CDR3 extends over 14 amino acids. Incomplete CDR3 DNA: TGTGCCAGCACCCTAGACAGGCCGAACACTGAA. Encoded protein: CASTLDRPNTE. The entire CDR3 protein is CASTLDRPNTEAFF.

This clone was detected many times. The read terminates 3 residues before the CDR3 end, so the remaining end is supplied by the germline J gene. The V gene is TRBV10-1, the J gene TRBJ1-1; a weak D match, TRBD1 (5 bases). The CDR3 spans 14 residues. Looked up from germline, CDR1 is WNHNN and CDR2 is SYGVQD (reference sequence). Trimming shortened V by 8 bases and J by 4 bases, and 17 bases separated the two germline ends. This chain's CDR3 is CASGTGGPGTEAFF. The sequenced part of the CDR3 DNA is TGCGCCAGCGGCACAGGAGGCCCAGGCACTGAA.

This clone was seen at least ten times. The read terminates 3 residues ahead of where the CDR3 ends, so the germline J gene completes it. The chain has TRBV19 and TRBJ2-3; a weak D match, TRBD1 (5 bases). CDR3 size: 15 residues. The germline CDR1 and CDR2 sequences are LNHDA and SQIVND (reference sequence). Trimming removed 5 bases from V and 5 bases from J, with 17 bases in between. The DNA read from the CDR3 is TGTGCCAGTAGTGTTCAATCAGGGCCAGGAGATACG. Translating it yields CASSVQSGPGDT. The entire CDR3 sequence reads CASSVQSGPGDTQYF. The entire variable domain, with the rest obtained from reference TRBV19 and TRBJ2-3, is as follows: DGGITQSPKYLFRKEGQNVTLSCEQNLNHDAMYWYRQDPGQGLRLIYYSQIVNDFQKGDIAEGYSVSREKKESFPLTVTSAQKNPTAFYLCASSVQSGPGDTQYFGPGTRLTVL.

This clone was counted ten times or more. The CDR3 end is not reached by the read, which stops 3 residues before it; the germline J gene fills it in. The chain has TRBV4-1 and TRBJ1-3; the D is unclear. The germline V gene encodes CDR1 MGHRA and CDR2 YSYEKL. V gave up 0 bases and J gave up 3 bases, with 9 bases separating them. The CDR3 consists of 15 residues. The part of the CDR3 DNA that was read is TGCGCCAGCAGCCAAGATAGCGGCCGTGGAAACACC. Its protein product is CASSQDSGRGNT. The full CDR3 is CASSQDSGRGNTIYF.

CDR3 bases read: TGTGCCAGCAGCCCCGGGACAGGGAATGAAAAA. Encoded protein: CASSPGTGNEK. The entire CDR3 reads CASSPGTGNEKLFF. The chain joins TRBV7-9 to TRBJ1-4, with 9 bases fitting TRBD1. The read halts 3 residues ahead of the CDR3 end, with the missing end drawn from the germline J gene. This CDR3 is 14 amino acids long. In germline, CDR1 is SEHNR, CDR2 FQNEAQ (reference sequence). The trim removed 5 bases at V and 5 bases at J, leaving 3 bases unmatched. The variable domain in full, completed from reference TRBV7-9 and TRBJ1-4, reads DTGVSQNPRHKITKRGQNVTFRCDPISEHNRLYWYRQTLGQGPEFLTYFQNEAQLEKSRLLSDRFSAERPKGSFSTLEIQRTEQGDSAMYLCASSPGTGNEKLFFGSGTQLSVL.

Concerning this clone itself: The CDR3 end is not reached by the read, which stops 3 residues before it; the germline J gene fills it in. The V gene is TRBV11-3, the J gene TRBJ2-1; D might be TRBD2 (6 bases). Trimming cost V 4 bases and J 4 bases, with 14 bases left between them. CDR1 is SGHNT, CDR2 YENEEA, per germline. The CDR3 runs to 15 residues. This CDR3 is CASSSGPSDYNEQFF. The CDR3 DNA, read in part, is TGTGCCAGCAGCTCCGGTCCTAGCGATTACAATGAG.

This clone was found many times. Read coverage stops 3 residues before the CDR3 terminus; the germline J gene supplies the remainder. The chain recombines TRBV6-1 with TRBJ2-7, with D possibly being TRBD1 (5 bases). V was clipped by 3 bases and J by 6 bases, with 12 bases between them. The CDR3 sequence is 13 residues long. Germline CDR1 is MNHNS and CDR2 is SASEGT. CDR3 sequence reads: CASSEVRETEQYF. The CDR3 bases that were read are TGTGCCAGCAGTGAGGTCAGGGAAACCGAG.

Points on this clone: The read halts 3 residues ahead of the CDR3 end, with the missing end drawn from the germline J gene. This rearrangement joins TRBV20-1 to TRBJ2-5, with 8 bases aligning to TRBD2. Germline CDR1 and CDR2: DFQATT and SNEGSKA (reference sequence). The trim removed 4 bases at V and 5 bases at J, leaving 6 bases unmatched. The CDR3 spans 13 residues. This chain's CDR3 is CSATGLGEETQYF. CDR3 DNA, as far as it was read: TGCAGTGCTACGGGACTAGGAGAGGAGACC.

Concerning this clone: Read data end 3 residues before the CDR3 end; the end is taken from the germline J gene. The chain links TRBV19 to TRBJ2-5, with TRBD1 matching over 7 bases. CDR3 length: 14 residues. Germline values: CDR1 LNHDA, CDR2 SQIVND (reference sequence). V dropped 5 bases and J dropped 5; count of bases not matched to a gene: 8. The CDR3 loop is CASSPGQKTETQYF. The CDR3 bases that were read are TGTGCCAGTAGTCCGGGACAGAAAACGGAGACC.

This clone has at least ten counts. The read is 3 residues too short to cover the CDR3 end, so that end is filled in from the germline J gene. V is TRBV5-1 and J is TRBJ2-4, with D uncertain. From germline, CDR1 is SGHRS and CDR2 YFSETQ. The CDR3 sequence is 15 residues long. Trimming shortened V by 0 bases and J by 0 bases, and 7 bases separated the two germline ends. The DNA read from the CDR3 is TGCGCCAGCAGCTTGGCGGGTGGAGCCAAAAACATT. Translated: CASSLAGGAKNI. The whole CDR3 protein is CASSLAGGAKNIQYF.

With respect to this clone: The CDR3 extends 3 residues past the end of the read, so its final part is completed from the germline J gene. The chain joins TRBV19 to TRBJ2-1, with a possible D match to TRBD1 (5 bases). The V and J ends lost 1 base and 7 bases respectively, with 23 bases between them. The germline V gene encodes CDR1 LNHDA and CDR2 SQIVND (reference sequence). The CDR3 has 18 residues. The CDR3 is CASSIGGVFRTSENEQFF. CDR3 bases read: TGTGCCAGTAGTATAGGGGGCGTTTTTCGGACGAGCGAGAATGAG.

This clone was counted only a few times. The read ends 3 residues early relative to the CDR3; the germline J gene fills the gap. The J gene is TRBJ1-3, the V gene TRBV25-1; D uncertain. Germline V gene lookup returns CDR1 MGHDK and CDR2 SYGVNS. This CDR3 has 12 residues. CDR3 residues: CASSEYAGVIYF. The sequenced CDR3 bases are TGTGCCAGCAGTGAATACGCGGGAGTC.

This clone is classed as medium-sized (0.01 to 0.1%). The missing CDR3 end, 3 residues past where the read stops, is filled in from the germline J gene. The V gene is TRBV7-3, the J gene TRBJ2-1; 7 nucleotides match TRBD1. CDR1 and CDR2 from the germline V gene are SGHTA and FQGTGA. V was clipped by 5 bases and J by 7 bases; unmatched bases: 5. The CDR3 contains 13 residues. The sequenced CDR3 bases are TGTGCCAGCAGCCGCAACAGGGGAAATGAG. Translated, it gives CASSRNRGNE. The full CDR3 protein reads CASSRNRGNEQFF.

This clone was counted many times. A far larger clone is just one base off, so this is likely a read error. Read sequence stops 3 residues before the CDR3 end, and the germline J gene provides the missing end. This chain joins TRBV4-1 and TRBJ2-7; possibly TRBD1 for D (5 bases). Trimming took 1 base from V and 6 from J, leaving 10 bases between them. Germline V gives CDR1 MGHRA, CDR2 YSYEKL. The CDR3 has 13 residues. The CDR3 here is CASSQGAGREQYF. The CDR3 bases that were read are TGCGCCAGCAGCCAAGGGGCAGGGCGCGAG.

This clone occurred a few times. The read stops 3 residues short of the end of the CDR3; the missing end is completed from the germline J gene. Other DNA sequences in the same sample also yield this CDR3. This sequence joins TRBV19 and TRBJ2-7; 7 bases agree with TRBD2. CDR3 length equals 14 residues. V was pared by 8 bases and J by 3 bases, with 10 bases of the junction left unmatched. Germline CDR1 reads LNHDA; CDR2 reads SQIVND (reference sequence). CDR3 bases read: TGTGCCAGTTCCGGGACGAGCGGGGACTACGAG. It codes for CASSGTSGDYE. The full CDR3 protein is CASSGTSGDYEQYF.

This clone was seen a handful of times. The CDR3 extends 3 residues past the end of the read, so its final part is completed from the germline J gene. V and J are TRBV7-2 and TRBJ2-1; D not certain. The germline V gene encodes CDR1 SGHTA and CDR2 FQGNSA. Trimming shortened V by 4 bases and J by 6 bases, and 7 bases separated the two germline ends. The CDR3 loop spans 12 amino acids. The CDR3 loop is CASSSISNEQFF. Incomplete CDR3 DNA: TGTGCCAGCAGCTCCATTTCCAATGAG.

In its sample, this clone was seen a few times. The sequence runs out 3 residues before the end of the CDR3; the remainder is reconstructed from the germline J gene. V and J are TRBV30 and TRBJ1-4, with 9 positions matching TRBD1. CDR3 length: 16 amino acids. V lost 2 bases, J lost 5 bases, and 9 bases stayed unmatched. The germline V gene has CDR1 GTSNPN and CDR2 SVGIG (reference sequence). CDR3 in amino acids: CAWSTRGGQGNEKLFF. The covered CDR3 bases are TGTGCCTGGAGTACCCGAGGTGGACAGGGGAATGAAAAA.

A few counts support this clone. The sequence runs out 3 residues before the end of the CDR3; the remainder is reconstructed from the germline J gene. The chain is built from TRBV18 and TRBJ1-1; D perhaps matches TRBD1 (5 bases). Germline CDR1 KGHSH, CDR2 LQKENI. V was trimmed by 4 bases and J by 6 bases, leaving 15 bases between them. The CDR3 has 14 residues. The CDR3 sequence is CASSRLEGRAEAFF. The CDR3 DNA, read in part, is TGTGCCAGCTCACGCTTGGAGGGGAGGGCTGAA.

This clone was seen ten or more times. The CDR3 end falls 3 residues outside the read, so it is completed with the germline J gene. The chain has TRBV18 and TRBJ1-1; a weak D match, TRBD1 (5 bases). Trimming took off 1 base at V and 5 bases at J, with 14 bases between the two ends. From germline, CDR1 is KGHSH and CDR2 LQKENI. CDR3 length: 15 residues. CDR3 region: CASSPLQGEGTEAFF. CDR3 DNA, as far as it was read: TGTGCCAGCTCACCACTTCAGGGTGAAGGGACTGAA.